This paragraph covers one T cell receptor beta chain sequence. The clone's antigen remains unknown. There are no base qualities to consult, and no much larger clone falls within one base. Libraries came from the immunoSEQ multiplex PCR assay. Rearranged TCR beta chain sequences were amplified with the hsTCRB Kit following the manufacturer's protocol. TCRB libraries were sequenced on an Illumina MiSeq. In the authors' own workflow: The proprietary platform of the kit vendor was used for demultiplexing, trimming and gene mapping. The clones in this table, taken by TCRdb from immuneACCESS, are in-frame only. Not every clone is retained; where verified, under half of the shortfall comes from an unresolved V gene, and the cause of the rest is unknown. V and J calls plus clone size are reproduced from that table; the DNA served to infer D and trimming. For this sample the table gives under 35,000 clones, of which 90% were detected only once. Around 20% of the sample goes to the ten largest clones.

Reading the germline V gene gives CDR1 SGHTS and CDR2 YDEGEE. Including cysteine and phenylalanine, the CDR3 has 16 amino acids. Kept here is only the CDR3 DNA, which spans 48 bases and is read in frame from base 1. V is clipped by 0 bases and J by 2 bases, and the sequence between their germline boundaries is 15 bases long. The time point label for this specimen denotes: week 11, during vaccination. Each vaccine dose was 300 ug of a 20-mer mutant IDH1 peptide in Montanide, given subcutaneously with topical imiquimod. Donors had newly diagnosed WHO grade 3 or 4 IDH1-mutant astrocytomas with loss of nuclear ATRX. The samples were drawn from NOA16, a multicentre, single-arm, open-label phase I trial in Germany that tested a mutant IDH1 peptide vaccine in humans for the first time. Genomic DNA for TCRB sequencing was extracted from EDTA blood using the DNeasy Blood and Tissue Kit. The data derive from a study of a mutant IDH1 vaccine in newly diagnosed glioma (TCRdb year 2021). Turning to the overall study: Across visits V03 through V10, patients got a total of eight vaccinations, given in weeks 1, 3, 5, 7, 11, 15, 19 and 23. Vaccination began 4-6 weeks after radiotherapy alone, or alongside temozolomide cycles in the chemotherapy-containing groups. Of the approximately 34 patients who were treated, about 62% were male and 37.5% were female, and the mean age was roughly 40 years. Prior to enrollment, standard therapy consisting of radiotherapy alone, temozolomide alone, or radiochemotherapy with temozolomide had been administered to patients, with the combination being received by most patients. Peripheral blood samples were drawn at six visits, namely V03 (baseline), V05, V07, V10, V12 and V13. For exploratory analyses, longitudinal TCRB deep sequencing was carried out in around 24 treated patients wherever samples were available. Here is what the overall study found, with its caveats: No apparent relationship was observed between pseudoprogression and alterations in the top peripheral T cell clonotypes detected by TCRB sequencing. Vaccine-induced immune responses across multiple MHC alleles were detected in over 85% of patients. According to the authors, sample limitations meant that analyses of patient blood samples could not be reproduced. Selection of PBMC samples for TCRB deep sequencing was based on availability.

The sequences come from PBMCs, collected from a glioma patient whose treatment included an IDH1 peptide vaccine. The TCR originated in a man between 18 and 35 years old with glioma. The V gene is TRBV5-8 and the J gene is TRBJ2-7; a tentative D match to TRBD2 spans 6 bases. The DNA sequence is as follows: TGTGCCAGCAGCTTGGCCCCCGGCGGGAAGACCTACGAGCAGTACTTC. This encodes CASSLAPGGKTYEQYF.